These 20 T cell receptor beta chains originate from one sample sequenced in a study of graft-versus-host responses after intestinal transplantation. No cognate antigen is known for these TCRs. Sequencing used immunoSEQ multiplex PCR; TCRdb keeps in-frame clones, though not all of them. The data show 96,000 or so clones, 80% to 95% seen once. This specimen was unstimulated CD4+ T cells sorted from spleen or lymph node cells, taken before intestinal transplant. The receptors stem from a human donor who received an intestinal transplant.

The genes are TRBV5-1 and TRBJ2-1, with 10 bases that match TRBD2. V gave up 4 bases and J gave up 5 bases; unmatched junction bases: 3. CDR1 and CDR2 (germline): SGHRS, YFSETQ. The CDR3 runs 14 residues. CDR3: CASSVTSGNNEQFF. In DNA form, the CDR3 reads TGCGCCAGCAGCGTAACTAGCGGGAACAATGAGCAGTTCTTC.

The chain uses TRBV5-1 and TRBJ1-2; no reliable D call. V lost 3 bases and J lost 6, with 18 bases in between. Germline V gives CDR1 SGHRS, CDR2 YFSETQ. The CDR3 sequence is 15 residues long. CDR3 sequence (DNA): TGCGCCAGCAGCTCAAAGGGCCCGATTAGCGATGGCTACACCTTC. Its translation is CASSSKGPISDGYTF.

Only one count was recorded for this clone. CDR3 loop: CASSDRGGYNEQFF. CDR3 nucleotides: TGCGCCAGCAGTGATAGGGGGGGGTACAATGAGCAGTTCTTC. The chain recombines TRBV10-1 with TRBJ2-1; weak D call: TRBD2 (7 bases). The CDR3 extends over 14 amino acids. The germline CDR1 and CDR2 sequences are WNHNN and SYGVQD (reference sequence). The ends were cut back, 3 bases at V and 4 bases at J, with 10 bases in the middle.

CDR3 bases: TGTGCCAGTAGTGCGTCGGGACAGGGTTTCGGAACTGAAGCTTTCTTT. Amino acid sequence: CASSASGQGFGTEAFF. V usage is TRBV19 and J usage is TRBJ1-1, with 9 positions matching TRBD1. V dropped 5 bases and J dropped 5; count of bases not matched to a gene: 12. Germline V gene sequence: CDR1 LNHDA, CDR2 SQIVND (reference sequence). The CDR3 spans 16 residues.

This chain joins TRBV4-3 and TRBJ1-2; D may be TRBD1 (6 bases). The CDR3 runs 16 residues. CDR1 and CDR2 from the germline V gene are LGHNA and YSLEER. Trimming stripped 0 bases from V and 4 bases from J, with 15 bases between. Written as DNA, the CDR3 is TGCGCCAGCAGCCAAGAGGGGGCGGGTGGGGGCTATGGCTACACCTTC. Residues: CASSQEGAGGGYGYTF.

The J gene is TRBJ1-1, the V gene TRBV13, with D perhaps TRBD1 (5 bases). This CDR3 contains 14 residues. The germline V and J ends were trimmed by 3 bases and 6 bases, with 14 bases remaining between them. Per the germline V gene, CDR1 is PRHDT and CDR2 is FYEKMQ (reference sequence). The CDR3 region is CASSFGREGAEAFF. DNA for the CDR3: TGTGCCAGCAGCTTCGGCAGGGAAGGCGCTGAAGCTTTCTTT.

The genes are TRBV7-8 and TRBJ1-6, with D perhaps TRBD1 (6 bases). V shed 2 bases and J shed 10 bases, with 12 bases lying between them. In germline, CDR1 is SGHVS, CDR2 FQNEAQ. The CDR3 runs to 14 residues. Written as DNA, the CDR3 is TGTGCCAGCAGCTTAAGGGGGTTAGGCTCACCCCTCCACTTT. It translates to CASSLRGLGSPLHF.

This chain connects TRBV21-1 to TRBJ1-2; TRBD1, the table's D call, was not compared with the DNA. TRBV21-1 is reported as a pseudogene. The CDR3 consists of 15 residues. DNA for the CDR3: TGTGCCAGCAGCCACCGGGACATCCCGCCCTATGGCTACACCTTC. It codes for CASSHRDIPPYGYTF.

The rearrangement joins TRBV6-1 to TRBJ2-2; TRBD2 matches 9 bases. Looked up from germline, CDR1 is MNHNS and CDR2 is SASEGT. J was trimmed by 3 bases and V by 5 bases; bases with no gene match: 1. This CDR3 is 14 amino acids long. CDR3 nucleotide sequence: TGTGCCAGCAGTAGGACTAGCGACACCGGGGAGCTGTTTTTT. Its protein is CASSRTSDTGELFF.

The chain is built from TRBV19 and TRBJ1-2; 9 bases map to TRBD1. The trim removed 9 bases at V and 8 bases at J, leaving 4 bases unmatched. The CDR3 spans 11 residues. Germline lookup yields CDR1 LNHDA and CDR2 SQIVND (reference sequence). DNA of the CDR3: TGTGCCAGCGACAGGGGGAGAGGCTACACCTTC. It codes for CASDRGRGYTF.

The chain is built from TRBV5-1 and TRBJ1-2; D remains unclear. Per germline, CDR1 SGHRS and CDR2 YFSETQ. V dropped 0 bases and J dropped 5 bases, with 17 bases sitting between them. This CDR3 has 16 amino acids. CDR3 region: CASSLEGLALRYGYTF. CDR3 coding DNA: TGCGCCAGCAGCTTGGAAGGACTTGCCTTGAGGTATGGCTACACCTTC.

This clone is a singleton in its sample. Written as DNA, the CDR3 is TGTGCCATCAGTGAGGACAGGGACTATGGCTACACCTTC. Encoded protein: CAISEDRDYGYTF. The chain recombines TRBV10-3 with TRBJ1-2; 7 bases agree with TRBD1. CDR1 and CDR2 from the germline V gene are ENHRY and SYGVKD. CDR3 size: 13 residues. V shed 2 bases, J shed 3 bases, and the junction held 0 bases outside the gene matches.

Written as DNA, the CDR3 is TGTGCCAGCAGCTTAGATAGACTCAGCACAGATACGCAGTATTTT. Its protein product is CASSLDRLSTDTQYF. V gene TRBV7-2 combines with J gene TRBJ2-3, with D uncertain. The germline V gene has CDR1 SGHTA and CDR2 FQGNSA. Trimming removed 1 base from V and 0 bases from J, with 8 bases in between. The CDR3 consists of 15 residues. The entire variable domain, with the rest obtained from reference TRBV7-2 and TRBJ2-3, is as follows: GAGVSQSPSNKVTEKGKDVELRCDPISGHTALYWYRQSLGQGLEFLIYFQGNSAPDKSGLPSDRFSAERTGGSVSTLTIQRTQQEDSAVYLCASSLDRLSTDTQYFGPGTRLTVL.

This chain joins TRBV11-2 and TRBJ2-5; 10 bases line up with TRBD1. The V gene end was trimmed by 5 bases and the J gene end by 8 bases; junction bases not matched to a gene: 11. The CDR3 spans 15 residues. The germline CDR1 and CDR2 sequences are SGHAT and FQNNGV. The CDR3 protein is CASSPGQGRGRTQYF. The CDR3 nucleotides are TGTGCCAGCAGCCCGGGACAGGGGAGAGGGAGAACCCAGTACTTC.

V is TRBV6-5 and J is TRBJ1-2, with 8 positions matching TRBD1. V lost 6 bases to trimming and J lost 8 bases; unmatched junction nucleotides: 8. The CDR3 extends over 13 amino acids. Germline CDR1 is MNHEY and CDR2 is SVGAGI. The CDR3 is CASSKDRVRGYTF. The CDR3 DNA reads as TGTGCCAGCAGCAAGGACAGGGTGAGGGGCTACACCTTC.

The gene calls are TRBV6-1 and TRBJ2-5; TRBD1 aligns across 7 bases. This CDR3 has 15 amino acids. Germline lookup yields CDR1 MNHNS and CDR2 SASEGT. The ends lost 6 bases at V and 4 bases at J; junction bases unmatched: 11. The CDR3 sequence: CASRWTGLIIETQYF. As DNA, the CDR3 is TGTGCCAGCAGGTGGACAGGCCTAATCATAGAGACCCAGTACTTC.

V is TRBV4-3 and J is TRBJ2-1; TRBD2 matches 8 bases. V gave up 1 base and J gave up 3 bases; unmatched junction bases: 2. CDR3 length: 15 residues. Per germline, CDR1 LGHNA and CDR2 YSLEER. The CDR3 nucleotides are TGCGCCAGCAGCCAAGGAGCGGGGGACTACAATGAGCAGTTCTTC. Translation gives CASSQGAGDYNEQFF.

The chain uses TRBV5-1 and TRBJ1-1; TRBD1 might be the D (5 bases). Trimming took off 3 bases at V and 1 base at J, with 7 bases between the two ends. CDR1 and CDR2 from the germline V gene are SGHRS and YFSETQ. The CDR3 is 13 amino acids. CDR3 coding DNA: TGCGCCAGCAGCTCCGGACAGAACACTGAAGCTTTCTTT. Encoded protein: CASSSGQNTEAFF.

The chain couples TRBV7-2 to TRBJ1-1, with 8 bases identical to TRBD1. The junction had 6 bases not matched to a gene; V was cut back by 7 bases and J by 5 bases. The CDR3 totals 13 residues. CDR1 is SGHTA, CDR2 FQGNSA, per germline. CDR3 amino acids: CASNSYRGTEAFF. In DNA form, the CDR3 reads TGTGCCAGCAACTCTTACAGGGGGACTGAAGCTTTCTTT. The full variable domain, its missing parts supplied by reference TRBV7-2 and TRBJ1-1, is GAGVSQSPSNKVTEKGKDVELRCDPISGHTALYWYRQSLGQGLEFLIYFQGNSAPDKSGLPSDRFSAERTGGSVSTLTIQRTQQEDSAVYLCASNSYRGTEAFFGQGTRLTVV.

Regarding this clone: A junction end diverges from the germline sequence, so it may reflect a read error. This sample includes further DNA sequences coding for the same CDR3. Written as DNA, the CDR3 is TGTGCCAGTAGCCTACAGGGGGCTATGAGAGATACGCAGTATTTT. As protein: CASSLQGAMRDTQYF. The chain uses TRBV14 and TRBJ2-3, with TRBD1 matching 9 bases. The CDR3 totals 15 residues. Germline-derived CDR1 and CDR2 are SGHDN and FVKESK.